A selection of T cell receptor beta chains follows, all from one sample in a study of blood T cell repertoires in COVID-19. Here immunoSEQ multiplex PCR was the method, and the copy in TCRdb shows in-frame clones only, minus some. The sample carries approximately 210,000 clones, 70% to 90% recorded once. Source material: peripheral blood. The receptor set was obtained from a woman in her fifties or sixties with active or convalescent COVID-19. The CDR3 runs from the conserved cysteine through the conserved F or W. The size field is filled for only some rows; it gives once, few, many or a size class.

v_call	clone_size	j_call	cdr3_aa
TRBV5-1	.	TRBJ2-5	CASSLGRGDGETQYF
TRBV5-6	few	TRBJ1-2	CASSSQTGGGQGVGYTF
TRBV9	.	TRBJ2-7	CASSAGGLASYEQYF
TRBV10-3	once	TRBJ1-2	CAIAPGNVGSGYTF
TRBV6-5	.	TRBJ1-2	CASSYSNRDRAGGYTF
TRBV28	few	TRBJ2-7	CASRFGSYRDEQYF
TRBV7-2	.	TRBJ2-7	CASSSRTGKSSYEQYF
TRBV29-1	.	TRBJ2-3	CSVEGLAGPDTQYF
TRBV11-2	.	TRBJ1-1	CASSHRQGPEAFF
TRBV24-1	.	TRBJ2-1	CATSSGTGRYNEQFF
TRBV10-3	.	TRBJ1-2	CAIKSGLTNYGYTF
TRBV19	.	TRBJ1-3	CASSIGSERGNTIYF
TRBV30	.	TRBJ2-5	CAWSAGGQGRTQYF
TRBV20-1	.	TRBJ1-1	CSVLRNTEAFF
TRBV5-1	.	TRBJ2-5	CASSPDAGRPQETQYF
TRBV7-2	.	TRBJ1-2	CASSVRQGGYTF
TRBV6-4	.	TRBJ1-2	CASSLSGQGYGYTF
TRBV9	.	TRBJ2-3	CASSATSGGTDTQYF
TRBV12-5	.	TRBJ1-2	CASGSTGHLNYGYTF
TRBV3-1/TRBV3-2	.	TRBJ1-6	CASSQGTGGSPLHF
TRBV6-4	.	TRBJ2-1	CASSDSDQGPTNEQFF
TRBV5-1	.	TRBJ1-4	CASSTGTGSNEKLFF
TRBV5-1	.	TRBJ2-5	CASRDISPWETQYF
TRBV10-2	.	TRBJ1-6	CASSVTGTGTNSPLHF
TRBV5-4	.	TRBJ2-5	CASSYTGVSETQYF
TRBV30	.	TRBJ2-1	CAWSALAGTNEQFF
TRBV11-2	.	TRBJ2-7	CASSLDWGGRDQYF
TRBV28	.	TRBJ1-4	CASSFAEGGKEKLFF
TRBV24-1	.	TRBJ1-2	CATSDPGTGTTDGYTF
TRBV6-1	.	TRBJ1-2	CASSEAGRTNYGYTF
TRBV19	.	TRBJ2-3	CASSIEGTHQTDTQYF
TRBV6-5	once	TRBJ2-7	CASRRDSTYEQYF
TRBV3-1/TRBV3-2	.	TRBJ1-4	CASSQARDSAQGKLFF
TRBV10-3	.	TRBJ2-5	CAINQGLAGGPRQETQYF
TRBV7-2	.	TRBJ2-1	CASSPGTSGSWQFF
TRBV5-1	.	TRBJ2-1	CASSPPSQIEQFF